The clone carrying this T cell receptor beta chain rates as medium-sized (0.01 to 0.1%). Researchers placed approximately 200,000 CFSE-labeled responder cells in culture with approximately 200,000 irradiated, violet-dye-labeled stimulator cells. After mixed lymphocyte reaction, dividing CD4+ and CD8+ responder T cells were sorted. Trimming removed 1 base from V and 0 bases from J; junction bases left unmatched: 8. Germline-derived CDR1 and CDR2 are LNHDA and SQIVND (reference sequence). The length of the CDR3 is 18 residues. Method: immunoSEQ multiplex PCR; TCRdb's copy keeps in-frame clones and lacks some. Of 4,500 or so clones in the sample, 27% were seen once. This record comes from a study of graft-versus-host responses after intestinal transplantation. Findings and limits, study-wide: Graft-donor T cell macrochimerism coincided with high graft-versus-host to host-versus-graft clonal ratios in allografts.

J is TRBJ2-1 and V is TRBV19; TRBD2 matches 8 bases. This receptor was taken from a human patient who was an organ donor for intestinal transplantation. Sequences were derived from alloreactive CD8+ T cells from a mixed lymphocyte reaction culture, sampled before transplantation. The sample's subset: CFSE-low proliferating T cells sorted from approximately 6-day pre-transplant mixed lymphocyte reaction (GvH or HvG direction). CDR3 in DNA: TGTGCCAGTAGTATAGTTGGCGGGGGGTCTAGCTCCTACAATGAGCAGTTCTTC. The encoded protein is CASSIVGGGSSSYNEQFF.